The sequence of this T cell receptor (beta chain) was determined in a study of T cells after yellow fever vaccination. The CDR3 is 15 residues long. The junction had 6 bases not matched to a gene; V was cut back by 6 bases and J by 3 bases. Germline CDR1 KGHSH, CDR2 LQKENI. This clonotype was seen more than once but under ten times. TCRdb reprocessed the 5' RACE reads via MiXCR and lists one record per CDR3 protein. This table holds fewer than 450,000 distinct CDR3 sequences, approximately 10% found once. The origin of this receptor is a man younger than 35 who received the YFV17D yellow fever vaccine. The rearrangement links TRBV18 to TRBJ1-2; the match to TRBD1 covers 11 bases. Here the sequenced sample was PBMCs, taken on the day of the first yellow fever vaccination. CDR3 nucleotides: TGTGCCAGCTCCCAAGGACAGGGGGCGTACTATGGCTACACCTTC. Translation gives CASSQGQGAYYGYTF. Complete variable domain (other parts from reference TRBV18 and TRBJ1-2): NAGVMQNPRHLVRRRGQEARLRCSPMKGHSHVYWYRQLPEEGLKFMVYLQKENIIDESGMPKERFSAEFPKEGPSILRIQQVVRGDSAAYFCASSQGQGAYYGYTFGSGTRLTVV.